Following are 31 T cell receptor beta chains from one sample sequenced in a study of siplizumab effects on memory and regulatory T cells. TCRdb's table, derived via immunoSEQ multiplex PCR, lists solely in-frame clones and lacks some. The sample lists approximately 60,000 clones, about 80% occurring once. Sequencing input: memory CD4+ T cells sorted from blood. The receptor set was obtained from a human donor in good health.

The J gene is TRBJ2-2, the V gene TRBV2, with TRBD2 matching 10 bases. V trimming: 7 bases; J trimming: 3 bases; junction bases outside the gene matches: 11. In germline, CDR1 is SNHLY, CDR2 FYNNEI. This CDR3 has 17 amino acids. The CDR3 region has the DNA TGTGCCAGCATCCTCTCCCTAGCGGGGGCCCACACCGGGGAGCTGTTTTTT. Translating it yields CASILSLAGAHTGELFF. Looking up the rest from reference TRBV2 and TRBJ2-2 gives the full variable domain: EPEVTQTPSHQVTQMGQEVILRCVPISNHLYFYWYRQILGQKVEFLVSFYNNEISEKSEIFDDQFSVERPDGSNFTLKIRSTKLEDSAMYFCASILSLAGAHTGELFFGEGSRLTVL.

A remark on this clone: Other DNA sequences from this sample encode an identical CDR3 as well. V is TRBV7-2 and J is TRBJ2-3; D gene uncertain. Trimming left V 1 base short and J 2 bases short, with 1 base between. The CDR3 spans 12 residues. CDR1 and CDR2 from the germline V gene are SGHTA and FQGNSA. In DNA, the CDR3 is TGTGCCAGCAGCTTAGACACAGATACGCAGTATTTT. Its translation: CASSLDTDTQYF.

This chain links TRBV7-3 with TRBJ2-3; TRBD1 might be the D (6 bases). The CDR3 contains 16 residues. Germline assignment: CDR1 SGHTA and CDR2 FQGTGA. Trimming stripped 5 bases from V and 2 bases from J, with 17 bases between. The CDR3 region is CASSLHGGGFTDTQYF. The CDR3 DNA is TGTGCCAGCAGCCTTCATGGGGGCGGCTTCACAGATACGCAGTATTTT.

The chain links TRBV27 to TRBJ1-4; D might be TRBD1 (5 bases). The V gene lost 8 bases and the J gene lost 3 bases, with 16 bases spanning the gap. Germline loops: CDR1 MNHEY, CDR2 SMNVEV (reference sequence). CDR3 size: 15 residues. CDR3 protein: CASGEQTAPNEKLFF. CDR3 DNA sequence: TGTGCCAGCGGGGAACAGACAGCACCTAATGAAAAACTGTTTTTT.

Here the CDR3 reads CAIRLAYNSPLHF. CDR3 nucleotides: TGTGCCATCAGACTGGCCTATAATTCACCCCTCCACTTT. This chain uses TRBV28 with TRBJ1-6, with D uncertain. Germline CDR1 and CDR2: MDHEN and SYDVKM. Deletions cut 10 bases from V and 2 bases from J, with 9 bases between. The CDR3 consists of 13 residues.

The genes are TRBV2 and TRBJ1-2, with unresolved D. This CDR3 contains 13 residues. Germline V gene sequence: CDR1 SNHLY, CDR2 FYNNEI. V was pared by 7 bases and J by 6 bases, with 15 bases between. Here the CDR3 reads CASTWAAFDGYTF. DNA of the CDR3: TGTGCCAGCACCTGGGCGGCCTTCGATGGCTACACCTTC.

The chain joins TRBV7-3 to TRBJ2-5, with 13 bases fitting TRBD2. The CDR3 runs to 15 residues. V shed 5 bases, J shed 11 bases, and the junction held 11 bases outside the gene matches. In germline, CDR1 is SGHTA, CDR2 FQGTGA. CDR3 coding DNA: TGTGCCAGCAGCCCCTCCGGACTAGCGGGGGATGAGCAGTACTTC. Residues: CASSPSGLAGDEQYF.

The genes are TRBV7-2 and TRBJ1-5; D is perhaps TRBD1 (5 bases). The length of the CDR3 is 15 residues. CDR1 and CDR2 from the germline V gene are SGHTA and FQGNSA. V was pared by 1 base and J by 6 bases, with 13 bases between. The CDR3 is CASSLGLGLGQPQHF. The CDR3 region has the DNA TGTGCCAGCAGCTTAGGTCTGGGACTCGGTCAGCCCCAGCATTTT. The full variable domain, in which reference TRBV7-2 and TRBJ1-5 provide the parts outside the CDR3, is GAGVSQSPSNKVTEKGKDVELRCDPISGHTALYWYRQSLGQGLEFLIYFQGNSAPDKSGLPSDRFSAERTGGSVSTLTIQRTQQEDSAVYLCASSLGLGLGQPQHFGDGTRLSIL.

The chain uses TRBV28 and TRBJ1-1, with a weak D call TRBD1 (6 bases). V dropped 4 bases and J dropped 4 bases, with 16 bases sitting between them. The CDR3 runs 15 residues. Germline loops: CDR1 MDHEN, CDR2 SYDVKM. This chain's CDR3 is CASSSSGLGATEAFF. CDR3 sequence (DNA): TGTGCCAGCAGTTCCTCGGGTTTGGGGGCCACTGAAGCTTTCTTT. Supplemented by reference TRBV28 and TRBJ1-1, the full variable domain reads DVKVTQSSRYLVKRTGEKVFLECVQDMDHENMFWYRQDPGLGLRLIYFSYDVKMKEKGDIPEGYSVSREKKERFSLILESASTNQTSMYLCASSSSGLGATEAFFGQGTRLTVV.

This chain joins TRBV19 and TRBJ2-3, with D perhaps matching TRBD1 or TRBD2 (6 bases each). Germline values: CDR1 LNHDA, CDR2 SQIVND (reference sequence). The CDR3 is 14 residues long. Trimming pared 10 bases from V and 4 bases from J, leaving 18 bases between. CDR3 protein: CATTTGGAADTQYF. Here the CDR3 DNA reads TGTGCCACAACGACCGGGGGCGCGGCAGATACGCAGTATTTT. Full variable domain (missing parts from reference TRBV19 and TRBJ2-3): DGGITQSPKYLFRKEGQNVTLSCEQNLNHDAMYWYRQDPGQGLRLIYYSQIVNDFQKGDIAEGYSVSREKKESFPLTVTSAQKNPTAFYLCATTTGGAADTQYFGPGTRLTVL.

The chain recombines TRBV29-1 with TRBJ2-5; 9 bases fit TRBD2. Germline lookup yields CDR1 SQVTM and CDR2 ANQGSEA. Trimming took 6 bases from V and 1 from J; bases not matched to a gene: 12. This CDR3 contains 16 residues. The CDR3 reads CSVAGTSYSAQETQYF. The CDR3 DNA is TGCAGCGTCGCCGGGACTAGCTATTCCGCCCAAGAGACCCAGTACTTC. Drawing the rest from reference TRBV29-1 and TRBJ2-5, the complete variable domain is SAVISQKPSRDICQRGTSLTIQCQVDSQVTMMFWYRQQPGQSLTLIATANQGSEATYESGFVIDKFPISRPNLTFSTLTVSNMSPEDSSIYLCSVAGTSYSAQETQYFGPGTRLLVL.

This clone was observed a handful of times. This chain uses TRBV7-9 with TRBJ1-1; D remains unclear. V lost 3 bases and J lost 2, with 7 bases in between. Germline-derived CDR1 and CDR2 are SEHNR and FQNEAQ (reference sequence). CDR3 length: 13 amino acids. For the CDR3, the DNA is TGTGCCAGCAGCTTTAATGCAAACACTGAAGCTTTCTTT. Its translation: CASSFNANTEAFF.

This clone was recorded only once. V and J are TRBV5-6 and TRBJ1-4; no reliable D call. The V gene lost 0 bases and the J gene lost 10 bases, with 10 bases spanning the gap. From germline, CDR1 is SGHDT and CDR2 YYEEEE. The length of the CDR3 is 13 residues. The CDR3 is CASSLGTSGKLFF. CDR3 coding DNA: TGTGCCAGCAGCTTGGGTACGAGTGGAAAACTGTTTTTT.

This CDR3 is CASSLRGPYEQYF. The CDR3 DNA reads as TGTGCCAGCAGCTTAAGGGGGCCTTACGAGCAGTACTTC. The chain joins TRBV28 to TRBJ2-7, with 7 bases matching TRBD1. With 6 bases clipped from V and 4 bases from J, the junction kept 6 bases outside the gene matches. The CDR3 totals 13 residues. CDR1 is MDHEN, CDR2 SYDVKM, per germline.

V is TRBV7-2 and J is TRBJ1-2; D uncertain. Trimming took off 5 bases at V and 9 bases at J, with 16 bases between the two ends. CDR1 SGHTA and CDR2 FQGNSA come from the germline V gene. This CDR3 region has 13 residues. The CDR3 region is CASSPTYPTSYTF. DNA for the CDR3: TGTGCCAGCAGCCCGACCTATCCGACGAGCTACACCTTC.

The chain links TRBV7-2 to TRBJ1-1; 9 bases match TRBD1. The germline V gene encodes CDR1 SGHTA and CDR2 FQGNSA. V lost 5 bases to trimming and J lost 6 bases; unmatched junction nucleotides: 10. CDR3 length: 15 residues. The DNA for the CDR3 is TGTGCCAGCAGCCCCACGGGACAGGGCCATCCTGAAGCTTTCTTT. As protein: CASSPTGQGHPEAFF. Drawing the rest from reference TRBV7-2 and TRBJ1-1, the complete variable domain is GAGVSQSPSNKVTEKGKDVELRCDPISGHTALYWYRQSLGQGLEFLIYFQGNSAPDKSGLPSDRFSAERTGGSVSTLTIQRTQQEDSAVYLCASSPTGQGHPEAFFGQGTRLTVV.

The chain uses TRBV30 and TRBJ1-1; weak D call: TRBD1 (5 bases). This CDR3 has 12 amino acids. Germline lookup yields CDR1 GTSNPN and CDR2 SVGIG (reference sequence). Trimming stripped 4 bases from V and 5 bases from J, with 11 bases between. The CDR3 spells CAWTRGGTEAFF. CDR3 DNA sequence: TGTGCCTGGACGAGGGGAGGGACTGAAGCTTTCTTT.

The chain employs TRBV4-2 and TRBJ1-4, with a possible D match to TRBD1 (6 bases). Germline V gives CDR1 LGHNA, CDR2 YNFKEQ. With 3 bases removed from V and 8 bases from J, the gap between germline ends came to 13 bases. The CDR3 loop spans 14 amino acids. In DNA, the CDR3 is TGTGCCAGCAGCCAGGGGCCTAGGGGGGAAAAACTGTTTTTT. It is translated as CASSQGPRGEKLFF.

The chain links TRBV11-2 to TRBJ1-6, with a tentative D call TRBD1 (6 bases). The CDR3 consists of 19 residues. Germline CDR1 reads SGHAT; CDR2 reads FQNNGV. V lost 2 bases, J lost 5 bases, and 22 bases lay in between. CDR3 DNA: TGTGCCAGCAGCTTAAACTCAAGGAGGGGGACTGTGAATAATTCACCCCTCCACTTT. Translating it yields CASSLNSRRGTVNNSPLHF.

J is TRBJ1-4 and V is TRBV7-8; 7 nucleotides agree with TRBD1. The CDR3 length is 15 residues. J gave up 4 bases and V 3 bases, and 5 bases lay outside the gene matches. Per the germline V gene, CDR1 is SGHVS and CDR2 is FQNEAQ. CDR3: CASSFLGQLNEKLFF. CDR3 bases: TGTGCCAGCAGCTTTTTGGGACAGCTTAATGAAAAACTGTTTTTT.

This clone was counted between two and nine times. The chain's CDR3 is CASSILGYNSPLHF. In DNA form, the CDR3 reads TGTGCCAGTAGTATCCTGGGTTATAATTCACCCCTCCACTTT. The gene calls are TRBV19 and TRBJ1-6; D ambiguous. Per the germline V gene, CDR1 is LNHDA and CDR2 is SQIVND (reference sequence). Trimming removed 3 bases at V and 4 bases at J, with 7 bases between. The CDR3 consists of 14 residues.

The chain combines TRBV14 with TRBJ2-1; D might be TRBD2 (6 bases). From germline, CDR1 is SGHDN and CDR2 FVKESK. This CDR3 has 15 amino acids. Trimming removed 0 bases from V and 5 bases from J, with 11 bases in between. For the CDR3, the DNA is TGTGCCAGCAGCCAAGAATCCCGGGGGAACAATGAGCAGTTCTTC. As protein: CASSQESRGNNEQFF.

The CDR3: CAISEGPSNQPQHF. Here the CDR3 DNA reads TGTGCCATCAGTGAAGGACCGTCAAATCAGCCCCAGCATTTT. The chain combines TRBV10-3 with TRBJ1-5; D unclear. Germline assignment: CDR1 ENHRY and CDR2 SYGVKD. The CDR3 runs 14 residues. V dropped 3 bases and J dropped 4 bases, with 10 bases sitting between them.

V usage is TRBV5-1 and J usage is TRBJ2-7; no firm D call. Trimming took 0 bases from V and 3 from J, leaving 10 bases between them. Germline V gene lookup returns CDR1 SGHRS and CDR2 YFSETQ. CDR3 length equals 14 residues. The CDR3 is CASSLGSGFYEQYF. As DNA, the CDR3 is TGCGCCAGCAGCTTGGGGAGTGGATTCTACGAGCAGTACTTC.

The CDR3 here is CASSLGVGAGSDTQYF. The CDR3 DNA reads TGTGCCAGCAGCTTAGGAGTGGGGGCGGGGTCAGATACGCAGTATTTT. V and J are TRBV11-2 and TRBJ2-3; D possibly uses TRBD1 or TRBD2 (6 bases each). The germline gives CDR1 SGHAT, CDR2 FQNNGV. V shed 1 base and J shed 4 bases, with 15 bases lying between them. The length of the CDR3 is 16 residues.

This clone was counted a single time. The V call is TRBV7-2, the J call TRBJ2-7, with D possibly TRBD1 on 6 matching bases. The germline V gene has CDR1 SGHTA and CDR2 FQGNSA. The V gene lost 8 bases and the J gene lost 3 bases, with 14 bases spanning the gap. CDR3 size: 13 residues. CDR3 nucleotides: TGTGCCAGCGGGGGCACGCTCCTCTACGAGCAGTACTTC. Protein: CASGGTLLYEQYF.

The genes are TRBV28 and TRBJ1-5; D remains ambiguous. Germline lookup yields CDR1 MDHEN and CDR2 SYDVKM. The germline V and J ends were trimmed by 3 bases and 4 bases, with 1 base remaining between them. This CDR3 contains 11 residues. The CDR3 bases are TGTGCCAGCAGTTTTAATCAGCCCCAGCATTTT. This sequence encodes CASSFNQPQHF.

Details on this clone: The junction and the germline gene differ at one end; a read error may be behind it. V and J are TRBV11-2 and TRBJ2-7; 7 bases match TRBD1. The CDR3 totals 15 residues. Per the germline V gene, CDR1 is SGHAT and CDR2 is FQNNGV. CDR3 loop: CASSLLVGTATIPVF. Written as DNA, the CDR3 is TGTGCCAGCAGCCTGCTCGTAGGGACAGCTACAATCCCCGTTTTC.

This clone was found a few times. In nucleotides, the CDR3 is TGTGCCAGCAGCGTACAGGGGGTCCTAAATTCACCCCTCCACTTT. Its translation is CASSVQGVLNSPLHF. J is TRBJ1-6 and V is TRBV9, with 7 bases matching TRBD1. The germline CDR1 and CDR2 sequences are SGDLS and YYNGEE. The CDR3 has 15 amino acids. J lost 7 bases, V lost 1 base, and 5 bases had no gene match.

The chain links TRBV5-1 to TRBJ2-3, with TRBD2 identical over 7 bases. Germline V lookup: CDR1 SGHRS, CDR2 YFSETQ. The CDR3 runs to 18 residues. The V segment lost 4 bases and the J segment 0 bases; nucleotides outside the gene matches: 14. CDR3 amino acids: CASSTALAASSSTDTQYF. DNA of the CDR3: TGCGCCAGCAGCACCGCGCTAGCGGCCTCCTCTAGCACAGATACGCAGTATTTT. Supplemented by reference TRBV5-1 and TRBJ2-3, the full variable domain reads KAGVTQTPRYLIKTRGQQVTLSCSPISGHRSVSWYQQTPGQGLQFLFEYFSETQRNKGNFPGRFSGRQFSNSRSEMNVSTLELGDSALYLCASSTALAASSSTDTQYFGPGTRLTVL.

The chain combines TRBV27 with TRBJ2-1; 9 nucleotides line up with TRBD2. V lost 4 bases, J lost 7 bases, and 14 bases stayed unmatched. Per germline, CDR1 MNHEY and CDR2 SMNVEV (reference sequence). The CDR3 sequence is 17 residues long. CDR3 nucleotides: TGTGCCAGCAGTTCCCCCCGCGGGGGGGGGCAATCTAATGAGCAGTTCTTC. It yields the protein CASSSPRGGGQSNEQFF.